This T cell receptor (beta chain) came from a study of blood T cell repertoires in COVID-19. In the authors' workflow: Amplification from reference gene primers served as the basis for estimated nucleated cell counts. Assay used: immunoSEQ multiplex PCR; TCRdb lists only in-frame clones, some missing. V, J and clone size derive from that table, while D and trimming were established from the DNA sequence. Here the sample spans approximately 100,000 clones, nearly 90% being singletons. The V end lost 4 bases, the J end lost 0 bases, and 11 bases lay between the germline ends. The V gene's germline CDR1 is SGHDT and CDR2 YYEEEE. The CDR3 consists of 15 residues.

This TCR came from a woman aged 55-70 years with acute or convalescent COVID-19. This rearrangement joins TRBV5-6 to TRBJ1-5; D may be TRBD1 (6 bases). The material sequenced was peripheral blood. The CDR3 DNA is TGTGCCAGCAGCCCCTCAGGGGATAGCAATCAGCCCCAGCATTTT. It specifies CASSPSGDSNQPQHF.